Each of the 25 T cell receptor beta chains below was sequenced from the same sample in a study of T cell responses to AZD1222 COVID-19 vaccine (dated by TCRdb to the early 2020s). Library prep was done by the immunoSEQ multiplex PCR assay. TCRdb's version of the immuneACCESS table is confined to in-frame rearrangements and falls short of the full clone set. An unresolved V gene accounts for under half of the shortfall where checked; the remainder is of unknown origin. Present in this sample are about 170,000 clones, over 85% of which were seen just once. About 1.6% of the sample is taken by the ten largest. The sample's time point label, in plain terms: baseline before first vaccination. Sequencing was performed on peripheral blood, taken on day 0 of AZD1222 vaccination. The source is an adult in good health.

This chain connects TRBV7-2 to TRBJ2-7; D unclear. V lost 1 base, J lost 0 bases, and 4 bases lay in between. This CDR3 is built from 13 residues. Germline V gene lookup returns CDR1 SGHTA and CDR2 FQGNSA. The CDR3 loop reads CASSLDSSYEQYF. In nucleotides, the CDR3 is TGTGCCAGCAGCTTAGACTCCTCCTACGAGCAGTACTTC.

The CDR3 sequence is CSASDRETQYF. The CDR3 DNA reads TGCAGTGCTAGCGATAGGGAGACCCAGTACTTC. The chain couples TRBV20-1 to TRBJ2-5, with D uncertain. CDR1 and CDR2 (germline): DFQATT, SNEGSKA (reference sequence). The CDR3 spans 11 residues. Trimming took 3 bases from V and 5 from J, leaving 7 bases between them.

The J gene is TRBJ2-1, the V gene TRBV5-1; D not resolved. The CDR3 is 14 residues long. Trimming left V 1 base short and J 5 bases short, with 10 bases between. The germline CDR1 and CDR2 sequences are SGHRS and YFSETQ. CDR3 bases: TGCGCCAGCAGCTTGTCTTCTAATGACAATGAGCAGTTCTTC. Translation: CASSLSSNDNEQFF.

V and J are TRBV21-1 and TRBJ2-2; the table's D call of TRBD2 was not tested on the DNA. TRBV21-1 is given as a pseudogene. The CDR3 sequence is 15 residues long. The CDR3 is CATPGTEAYAGELFF. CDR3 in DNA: TGTGCCACCCCGGGTACCGAGGCTTATGCCGGGGAGCTGTTTTTT.

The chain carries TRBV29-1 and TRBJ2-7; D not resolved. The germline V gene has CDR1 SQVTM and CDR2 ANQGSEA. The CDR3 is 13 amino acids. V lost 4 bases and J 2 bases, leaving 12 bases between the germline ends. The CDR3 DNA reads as TGCAGCGTTGCAACTGACCTCGCCTACGAGCAGTACTTC. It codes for CSVATDLAYEQYF.

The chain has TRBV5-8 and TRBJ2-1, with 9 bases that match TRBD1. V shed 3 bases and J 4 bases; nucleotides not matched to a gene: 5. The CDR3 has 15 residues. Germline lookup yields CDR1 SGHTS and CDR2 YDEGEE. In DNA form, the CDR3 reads TGTGCCAGCAGCTGGTACAGGGGGCGATACAATGAGCAGTTCTTC. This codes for CASSWYRGRYNEQFF.

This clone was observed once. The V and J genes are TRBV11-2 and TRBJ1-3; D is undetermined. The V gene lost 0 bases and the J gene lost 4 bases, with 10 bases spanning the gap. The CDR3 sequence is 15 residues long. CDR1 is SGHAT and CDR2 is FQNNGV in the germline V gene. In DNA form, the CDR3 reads TGTGCCAGCAGCTTAGATGGCCCGGGAGGAAACACCATATATTTT. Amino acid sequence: CASSLDGPGGNTIYF.

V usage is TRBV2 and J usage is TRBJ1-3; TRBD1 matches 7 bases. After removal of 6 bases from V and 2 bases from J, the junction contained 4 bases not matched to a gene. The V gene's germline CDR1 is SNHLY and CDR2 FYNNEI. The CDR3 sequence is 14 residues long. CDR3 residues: CASSGTAPGNTIYF. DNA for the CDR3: TGTGCCAGCAGCGGGACAGCACCTGGAAACACCATATATTTT.

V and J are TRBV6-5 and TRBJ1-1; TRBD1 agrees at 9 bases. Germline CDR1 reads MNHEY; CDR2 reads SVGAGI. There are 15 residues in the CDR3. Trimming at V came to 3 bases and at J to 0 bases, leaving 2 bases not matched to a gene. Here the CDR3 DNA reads TGTGCCAGCAGTTATTACAGGGGGCTGAACACTGAAGCTTTCTTT. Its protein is CASSYYRGLNTEAFF.

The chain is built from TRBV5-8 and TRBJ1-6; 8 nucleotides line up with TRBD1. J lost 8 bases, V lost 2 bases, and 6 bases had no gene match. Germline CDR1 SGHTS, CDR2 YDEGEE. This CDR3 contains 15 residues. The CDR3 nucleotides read TGTGCCAGCAGCTTCTCCGGGACAGGCTATTCACCCCTCCACTTT. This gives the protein CASSFSGTGYSPLHF. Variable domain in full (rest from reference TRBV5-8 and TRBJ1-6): EAGVTQSPTHLIKTRGQQATLRCSPISGHTSVYWYQQALGLGLQFLLWYDEGEERNRGNFPPRFSGRQFPNYSSELNVNALELEDSALYLCASSFSGTGYSPLHFGNGTRLTVT.

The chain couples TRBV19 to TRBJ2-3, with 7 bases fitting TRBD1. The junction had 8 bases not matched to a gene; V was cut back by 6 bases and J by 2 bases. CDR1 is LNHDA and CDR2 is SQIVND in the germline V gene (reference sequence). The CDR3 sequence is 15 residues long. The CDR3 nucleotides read TGTGCCAGTAGCCGACCGGGACAGCCCACAGATACGCAGTATTTT. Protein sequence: CASSRPGQPTDTQYF.

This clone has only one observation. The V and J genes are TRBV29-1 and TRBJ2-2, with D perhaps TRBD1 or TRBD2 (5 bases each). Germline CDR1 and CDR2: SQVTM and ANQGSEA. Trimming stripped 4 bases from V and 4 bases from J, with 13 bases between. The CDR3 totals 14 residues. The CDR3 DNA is TGCAGCGTTGGGGGGACCGGGCTCACCGGGGAGCTGTTTTTT. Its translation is CSVGGTGLTGELFF.

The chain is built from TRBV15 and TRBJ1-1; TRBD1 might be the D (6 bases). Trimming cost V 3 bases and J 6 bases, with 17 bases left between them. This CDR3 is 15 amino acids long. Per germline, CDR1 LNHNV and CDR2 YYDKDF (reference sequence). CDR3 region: CATSSSASRGAEAFF. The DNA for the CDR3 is TGTGCCACCAGCAGCTCTGCCTCCAGGGGAGCTGAAGCTTTCTTT.

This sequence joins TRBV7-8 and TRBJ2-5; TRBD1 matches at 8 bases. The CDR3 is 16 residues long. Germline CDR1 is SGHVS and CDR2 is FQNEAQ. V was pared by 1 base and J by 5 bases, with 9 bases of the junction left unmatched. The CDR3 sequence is CASSLVPGGAGETQYF. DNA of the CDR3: TGTGCCAGCAGCTTAGTACCAGGGGGCGCGGGGGAGACCCAGTACTTC. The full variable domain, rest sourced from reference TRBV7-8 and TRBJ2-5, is GAGVSQSPRYKVAKRGQDVALRCDPISGHVSLFWYQQALGQGPEFLTYFQNEAQLDKSGLPSDRFFAERPEGSVSTLKIQRTQQEDSAVYLCASSLVPGGAGETQYFGPGTRLLVL.

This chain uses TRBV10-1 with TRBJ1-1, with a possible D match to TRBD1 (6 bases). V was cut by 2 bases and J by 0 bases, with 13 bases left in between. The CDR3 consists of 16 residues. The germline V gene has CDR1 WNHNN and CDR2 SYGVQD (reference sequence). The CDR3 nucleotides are TGCGCCAGCAGTGAGAGGAGGGGGGGCTTGAACACTGAAGCTTTCTTT. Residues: CASSERRGGLNTEAFF.

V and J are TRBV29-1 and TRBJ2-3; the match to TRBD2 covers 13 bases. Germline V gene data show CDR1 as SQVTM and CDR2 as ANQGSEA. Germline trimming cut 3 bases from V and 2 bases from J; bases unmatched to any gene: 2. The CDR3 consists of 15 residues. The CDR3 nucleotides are TGCAGCGTTGAGGGACTAGCGGGGCTCACAGATACGCAGTATTTT. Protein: CSVEGLAGLTDTQYF.

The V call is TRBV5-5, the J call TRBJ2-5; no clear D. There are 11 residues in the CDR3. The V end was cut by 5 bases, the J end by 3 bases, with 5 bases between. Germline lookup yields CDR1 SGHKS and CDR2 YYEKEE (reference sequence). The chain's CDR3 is CASRDEETQYF. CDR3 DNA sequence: TGTGCCAGCAGGGATGAAGAGACCCAGTACTTC. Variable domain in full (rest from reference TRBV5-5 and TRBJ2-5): DAGVTQSPTHLIKTRGQQVTLRCSPISGHKSVSWYQQVLGQGPQFIFQYYEKEERGRGNFPDRFSARQFPNYSSELNVNALLLGDSALYLCASRDEETQYFGPGTRLLVL.

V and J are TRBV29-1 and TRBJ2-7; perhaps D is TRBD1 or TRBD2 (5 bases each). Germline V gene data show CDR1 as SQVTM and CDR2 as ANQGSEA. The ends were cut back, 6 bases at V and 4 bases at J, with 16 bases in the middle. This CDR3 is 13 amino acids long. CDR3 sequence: CSVRRPGRYEQYF. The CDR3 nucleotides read TGCAGCGTCCGAAGGCCAGGGAGATACGAGCAGTACTTC.

The CDR3 protein is CASSPRETGNYGYTF. CDR3 DNA sequence: TGTGCCAGCTCACCAAGAGAAACAGGGAACTATGGCTACACCTTC. The chain carries TRBV18 and TRBJ1-2; D is possibly TRBD1 (6 bases). The germline V gene has CDR1 KGHSH and CDR2 LQKENI. Trimming removed 2 bases from V and 2 bases from J, with 12 bases in between. This CDR3 contains 15 residues.

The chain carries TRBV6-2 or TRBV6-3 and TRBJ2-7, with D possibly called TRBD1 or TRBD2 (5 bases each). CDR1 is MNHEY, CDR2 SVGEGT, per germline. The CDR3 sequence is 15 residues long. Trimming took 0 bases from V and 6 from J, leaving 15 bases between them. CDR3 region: CASSYSMDGASEQYF. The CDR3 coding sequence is TGTGCCAGCAGTTACTCGATGGACGGGGCCAGCGAGCAGTACTTC.

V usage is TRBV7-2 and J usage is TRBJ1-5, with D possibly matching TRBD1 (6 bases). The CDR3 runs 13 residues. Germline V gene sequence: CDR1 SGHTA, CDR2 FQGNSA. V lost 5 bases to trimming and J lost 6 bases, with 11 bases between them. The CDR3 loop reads CASSDRTAQPQHF. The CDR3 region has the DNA TGTGCCAGCAGCGACAGGACAGCTCAGCCCCAGCATTTT.

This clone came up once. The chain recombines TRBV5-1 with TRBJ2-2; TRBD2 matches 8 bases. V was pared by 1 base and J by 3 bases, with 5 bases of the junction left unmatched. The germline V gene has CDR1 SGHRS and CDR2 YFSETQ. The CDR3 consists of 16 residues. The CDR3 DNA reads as TGCGCCAGCAGCTTGCGGGAGGGCCGATACACCGGGGAGCTGTTTTTT. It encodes CASSLREGRYTGELFF.

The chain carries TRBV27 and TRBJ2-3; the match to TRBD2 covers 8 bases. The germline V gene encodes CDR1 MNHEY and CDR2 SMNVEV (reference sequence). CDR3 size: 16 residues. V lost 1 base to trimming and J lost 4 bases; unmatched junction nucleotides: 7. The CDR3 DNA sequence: TGTGCCAGCAGTTTATTCCCTACTAGCGGCGCAGATACGCAGTATTTT. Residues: CASSLFPTSGADTQYF.

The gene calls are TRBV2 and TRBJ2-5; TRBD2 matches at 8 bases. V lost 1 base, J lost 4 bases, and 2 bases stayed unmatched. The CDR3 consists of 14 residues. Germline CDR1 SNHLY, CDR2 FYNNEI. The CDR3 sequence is CASSEGRGGETQYF. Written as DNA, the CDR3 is TGTGCCAGCAGTGAAGGTCGGGGGGGAGAGACCCAGTACTTC. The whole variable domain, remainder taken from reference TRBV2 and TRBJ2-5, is EPEVTQTPSHQVTQMGQEVILRCVPISNHLYFYWYRQILGQKVEFLVSFYNNEISEKSEIFDDQFSVERPDGSNFTLKIRSTKLEDSAMYFCASSEGRGGETQYFGPGTRLLVL.

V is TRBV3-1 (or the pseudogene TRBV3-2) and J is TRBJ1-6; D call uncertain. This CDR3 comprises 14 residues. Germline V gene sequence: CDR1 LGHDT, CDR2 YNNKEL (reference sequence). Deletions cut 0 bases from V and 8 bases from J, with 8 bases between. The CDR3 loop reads CASSQEVGDSPLHF. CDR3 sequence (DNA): TGTGCCAGCAGCCAAGAGGTCGGGGATTCACCCCTCCACTTT.